The 19 T cell receptor beta chains reported below all come from one sample, sequenced in a study of cytomegalovirus exposure and HLA in healthy donors. PCR primers comprised 60 Vbeta and 13 Jbeta primers. Generated by immunoSEQ multiplex PCR, the TCRdb table keeps only in-frame clones and is missing some. The sample includes 150,000 to 180,000 clones, roughly 83% of them seen just once. Specimen: PBMCs. These receptors all come from a man between 25 and 39 years old in good health and CMV-seropositive.

The chain couples TRBV5-6 to TRBJ1-1; no clear D. V lost 0 bases, J lost 3 bases, and 6 bases lay in between. CDR3 length: 13 residues. Germline assignment: CDR1 SGHDT and CDR2 YYEEEE. CDR3 amino acids: CASSLVLDTEAFF. CDR3 sequence (DNA): TGTGCCAGCAGCTTGGTCCTTGACACTGAAGCTTTCTTT.

The chain recombines TRBV7-9 with TRBJ1-1; D perhaps matches TRBD1 (5 bases). Germline V lookup: CDR1 SEHNR, CDR2 FQNEAQ (reference sequence). The CDR3 extends over 15 amino acids. Trimming left V 1 base short and J 7 bases short, with 16 bases between. The CDR3 DNA follows: TGTGCCAGCAGCTTAGACGGGGGGGGACGAGATGAAGCTTTCTTT. Translated, it gives CASSLDGGGRDEAFF.

V usage is TRBV6-5 and J usage is TRBJ2-7; D perhaps matches TRBD1 (6 bases). This CDR3 is 11 amino acids long. Looked up from germline, CDR1 is MNHEY and CDR2 is SVGAGI. Trimming stripped 5 bases from V and 10 bases from J, with 12 bases between. CDR3 in amino acids: CASSKTGQQYF. The DNA of the CDR3 is TGTGCCAGCAGTAAAACAGGGCAACAGTACTTC.

The V gene is TRBV5-5, the J gene TRBJ1-1; weak D call: TRBD1 (5 bases). V was pared by 0 bases and J by 8 bases, with 20 bases between. This CDR3 comprises 16 residues. Germline CDR1 is SGHKS and CDR2 is YYEKEE (reference sequence). CDR3 DNA: TGTGCCAGCAGCTTGGAGGGGAGGGAAACCAAGGACGAAGCTTTCTTT. As protein: CASSLEGRETKDEAFF.

J is TRBJ2-7 and V is TRBV5-1; the match to TRBD2 covers 10 bases. CDR3 length equals 18 residues. V lost 6 bases, J lost 5 bases, and 20 bases stayed unmatched. Germline loops: CDR1 SGHRS, CDR2 YFSETQ. CDR3 protein: CASTLGGRVLAGAHEQYF. Here the CDR3 DNA reads TGCGCCAGCACCCTTGGCGGCAGGGTTCTAGCGGGAGCCCACGAGCAGTACTTC.

J is TRBJ2-3 and V is TRBV6-5; D possibly corresponds to TRBD1 (5 bases). This CDR3 has 14 residues. With 6 bases removed from V and 3 bases from J, the gap between germline ends came to 13 bases. Germline CDR1 and CDR2: MNHEY and SVGAGI. The CDR3, as DNA: TGTGCCAGCAGCATAGGGGAAATTACAGATACGCAGTATTTT. This gives the protein CASSIGEITDTQYF.

The genes are TRBV9 and TRBJ2-7; the D gene is possibly TRBD2 (6 bases). The V gene's germline CDR1 is SGDLS and CDR2 YYNGEE. CDR3 length: 15 residues. Deletions cut 0 bases from V and 4 bases from J, with 14 bases between. The CDR3 loop reads CASSVETGDGYEQYF. The CDR3 DNA reads TGTGCCAGCAGCGTAGAAACGGGAGACGGTTACGAGCAGTACTTC.

This clone has a handful of counts. The genes are TRBV5-4 and TRBJ2-5, with 10 bases that match TRBD2. From germline, CDR1 is SGHNT and CDR2 YYREEE (reference sequence). The V gene end was trimmed by 5 bases and the J gene end by 3 bases; junction bases not matched to a gene: 10. The CDR3 is 16 residues long. The CDR3 here is CASRPSGGNNEETQYF. In DNA form, the CDR3 reads TGTGCCAGCAGACCTAGCGGGGGAAATAACGAAGAGACCCAGTACTTC.

This clone has only one observation. For the CDR3, the DNA is TGTGCCAGCAGCCCAGAGGTCGCGGGGACGAGAAGGACTGAAGCTTTCTTT. Protein: CASSPEVAGTRRTEAFF. The J gene is TRBJ1-1, the V gene TRBV4-2; possibly TRBD1 for D (5 bases). V was clipped by 4 bases and J by 5 bases, with 23 bases between them. Germline V CDR1 and CDR2: LGHNA, YNFKEQ. CDR3 length equals 17 residues.

The V call is TRBV2, the J call TRBJ1-1, with unresolved D. Germline loops: CDR1 SNHLY, CDR2 FYNNEI. Trimming shortened V by 4 bases and J by 0 bases, and 3 bases separated the two germline ends. This CDR3 is built from 12 residues. The chain's CDR3 is CASSAVNTEAFF. In nucleotides, the CDR3 is TGTGCCAGCAGTGCAGTGAACACTGAAGCTTTCTTT.

The chain employs TRBV21-1 and TRBJ2-1; TRBD1 was called by the table and not checked on the DNA. TRBV21-1 counts as a pseudogene. The CDR3 runs to 17 residues. In DNA, the CDR3 is TGTGCCAGCAGCACGAGCGCGACAGACCATGTCTCCAATGAGCAGTTCTTC. Translating gives CASSTSATDHVSNEQFF.

V and J are TRBV4-2 and TRBJ2-1; 13 bases are shared with TRBD2. Germline V gives CDR1 LGHNA, CDR2 YNFKEQ. The CDR3 spans 16 residues. V lost 1 base to trimming and J lost 10 bases; unmatched junction nucleotides: 7. The CDR3 sequence: CASSQGGTSGAGEQFF. The CDR3 nucleotides are TGTGCCAGCAGCCAAGGGGGGACTAGCGGGGCGGGGGAGCAGTTCTTC.

This clone appeared a single time. This chain's CDR3 is CASPARPTSTDTQYF. CDR3 nucleotide sequence: TGTGCCAGCCCGGCCAGGCCGACAAGCACAGATACGCAGTATTTT. This rearrangement joins TRBV6-1 to TRBJ2-3; D not resolved. The CDR3 spans 15 residues. Germline V gives CDR1 MNHNS, CDR2 SASEGT. Trimming left V 8 bases short and J 0 bases short, with 15 bases between.

CDR3 in DNA: TGTGCCAGCAGTGACCCGGGACTAGCGGGAGGTACCGGGGAGCTGTTTTTT. Its protein product is CASSDPGLAGGTGELFF. The V call is TRBV6-1, the J call TRBJ2-2; 15 nucleotides align to TRBD2. CDR3 length equals 17 residues. V shed 3 bases, J shed 5 bases, and the junction held 4 bases outside the gene matches. The germline V gene has CDR1 MNHNS and CDR2 SASEGT.

This rearrangement joins TRBV5-6 to TRBJ2-2, with a tentative D call TRBD2 (5 bases). There are 15 residues in the CDR3. V was pared by 4 bases and J by 4 bases, with 14 bases between. Per germline, CDR1 SGHDT and CDR2 YYEEEE. As DNA, the CDR3 is TGTGCCAGCAGCGGCGGGTCCTCGCCCACCGGGGAGCTGTTTTTT. It yields the protein CASSGGSSPTGELFF.

The V and J genes are TRBV5-4 and TRBJ2-2, with TRBD1 identical over 9 bases. Germline CDR1 reads SGHNT; CDR2 reads YYREEE (reference sequence). The CDR3 consists of 13 residues. V was clipped by 2 bases and J by 15 bases; unmatched bases: 8. CDR3 DNA: TGTGCCAGCAGCTTATCCGGACAGGGGTCGATGTTTTTT. Protein sequence: CASSLSGQGSMFF.

This clone has more than one count but fewer than ten. The rearrangement links TRBV7-6 to TRBJ1-6, with TRBD1 identical over 9 bases. V lost 0 bases to trimming and J lost 7 bases; unmatched junction nucleotides: 13. Germline V gives CDR1 SGHVS, CDR2 FNYEAQ. This CDR3 is 19 amino acids long. In DNA form, the CDR3 reads TGTGCCAGCAGCTTAGCGGAAGGGGGACAGGGCTCTCCGAATTCACCCCTCCACTTT. Its protein is CASSLAEGGQGSPNSPLHF. Looking up the rest from reference TRBV7-6 and TRBJ1-6 gives the full variable domain: GAGVSQSPRYKVTKRGQDVALRCDPISGHVSLYWYRQALGQGPEFLTYFNYEAQQDKSGLPNDRFSAERPEGSISTLTIQRTEQRDSAMYRCASSLAEGGQGSPNSPLHFGNGTRLTVT.

The chain has TRBV27 and TRBJ2-7; tentative D call: TRBD2 (6 bases). This CDR3 region has 14 residues. Deletions cut 2 bases from V and 4 bases from J, with 12 bases between. CDR1 is MNHEY and CDR2 is SMNVEV in the germline V gene (reference sequence). The DNA for the CDR3 is TGTGCCAGCAGTTTAGGGCCGGGACTGTACGAGCAGTACTTC. Translated: CASSLGPGLYEQYF.

This clone has just a few counts. The chain has TRBV7-2 and TRBJ2-7, with TRBD2 matching 8 bases. V gave up 5 bases and J gave up 5 bases; unmatched junction bases: 17. CDR1 SGHTA and CDR2 FQGNSA come from the germline V gene. The length of the CDR3 is 17 residues. The CDR3 region is CASSPRGAGESFHEQYF. In DNA form, the CDR3 reads TGTGCCAGCAGCCCCCGGGGAGCGGGAGAAAGTTTCCACGAGCAGTACTTC.